A single sample is the source of the 5 T cell receptor beta chains below, sequenced in a study of control samples from healthy donors and cancer patients. Profiled with immunoSEQ multiplex PCR; TCRdb holds only in-frame clones, not every one. The sample records around 170,000 clones, around 90% being singletons. Source material: blood. The receptor source for this set is a woman in her fifties or sixties in good health.

The V call is TRBV9, the J call TRBJ2-7, with TRBD2 identical over 9 bases. Germline CDR1 SGDLS, CDR2 YYNGEE. Germline trimming cut 3 bases from V and 4 bases from J; bases unmatched to any gene: 5. The CDR3 spans 14 residues. The CDR3 protein is CASSGGTSLYEQYF. CDR3 bases: TGTGCCAGCAGCGGGGGGACTAGCCTTTACGAGCAGTACTTC.

The J gene is TRBJ2-1, the V gene TRBV11-2; 10 nucleotides match TRBD2. The CDR3 is 15 amino acids. After removal of 0 bases from V and 9 bases from J, the junction contained 5 bases not matched to a gene. CDR1 and CDR2 (germline): SGHAT, FQNNGV. For the CDR3, the DNA is TGTGCCAGCAGCTTAGAAACTAGCGGGAAGGGTGAGCAGTTCTTC. Residues: CASSLETSGKGEQFF.

This rearrangement joins TRBV5-1 to TRBJ1-2; D is undetermined. The CDR3 contains 14 residues. Trimming removed 0 bases from V and 8 bases from J, with 14 bases in between. Germline V gives CDR1 SGHRS, CDR2 YFSETQ. This CDR3 is CASSLVAAQGGYTF. DNA of the CDR3: TGCGCCAGCAGCTTGGTTGCAGCTCAAGGAGGCTACACCTTC.

The V gene is TRBV19, the J gene TRBJ1-2; D unclear. Deletions cut 5 bases from V and 2 bases from J, with 6 bases between. Germline CDR1 and CDR2: LNHDA and SQIVND (reference sequence). CDR3 length: 12 residues. CDR3 in amino acids: CASSRQNYGYTF. CDR3 coding DNA: TGTGCCAGTAGTCGCCAGAACTATGGCTACACCTTC.

This sequence joins TRBV6-2 or TRBV6-3 and TRBJ2-3, with D perhaps matching TRBD1 (5 bases). V was trimmed by 6 bases and J by 2 bases, leaving 15 bases between them. The germline CDR1 and CDR2 sequences are MNHEY and SVGEGT. CDR3 length: 15 amino acids. CDR3 in DNA: TGTGCCAGCAGCCCCGACAGTCCATCCACAGATACGCAGTATTTT. This sequence encodes CASSPDSPSTDTQYF.